This record looks at one T cell receptor (beta chain) sequence and its context. Its antigen is not known. The study ran its PCR with 60 Vbeta and 13 Jbeta primers. This table comes from immunoSEQ multiplex PCR, and its TCRdb copy is limited to in-frame clones, with some not included. The table records about 170,000 clones, about 75% of them present only once. These data belong to a study of cytomegalovirus exposure and HLA in healthy donors. Study summary: The study placed around 80% of its approximately 400 genotyped donors in the Caucasian-associated ancestry cluster.

Findings and limits, study-wide: Highest at DRB1 and lowest at HLA-C, TCR association rates differed among HLA loci in a later analysis. According to reports, the classifier identified cytomegalovirus status with high specificity and sensitivity.

This CDR3 is 14 amino acids long. Germline V lookup: CDR1 SGHRS, CDR2 YFSETQ. V gave up 4 bases and J gave up 5 bases; unmatched junction bases: 6. The chain carries TRBV5-1 and TRBJ1-2; 9 bases map to TRBD1. Sequencing used PBMCs. This sequence originates from a female donor in good health and CMV-seronegative. The CDR3 DNA is TGCGCCAGCAGCGGGGGACAGGGACGGTATGGCTACACCTTC. It encodes CASSGGQGRYGYTF.